Described below is a single TCR beta chain sequence and its context. This clone occurred once. There is no known antigen for this receptor. Base qualities are not recorded, but no much larger clone differs from it by a single base. The CDR3, from cysteine to phenylalanine, totals 15 residues. The DNA shown is the 45-base CDR3, in frame from base 1. V is cut back by 6 bases and J by 5 bases, with 11 bases in the junction unmatched. The germline V gene (reference sequence) sets CDR1 to MNHEY and CDR2 to SMNVEV. Genomic DNA was extracted from sorted cells for sequencing of the TCRbeta CDR3 region. The immunoSEQ Assay was used for sequencing of TCRbeta CDR3 regions. This immuneACCESS table, as held by TCRdb, lists in-frame sequences with V and J called but not all clones. Of the missing ones, under half trace to an unresolved V gene in checked studies; the others have no known cause. Within this sample are 40,000 to 60,000 clones, with around 84% of them counted one time only. The top ten constitute approximately 1.6% of the sample.

The sample originates from a study of OX40 agonist ivuxolimab in advanced cancers. Regarding the research as a whole: The costimulatory receptor OX40 (CD134) was targeted by ivuxolimab, a fully human IgG2 agonistic monoclonal antibody. Intravenous ivuxolimab was administered to patients every 2 weeks at six dose levels: 0.01, 0.1, 0.3, 1.5, 3 and 10 mg/kg. Of the roughly 51 patients in dose escalation, around 20 had hepatocellular carcinoma, some 15 had melanoma, 9 had renal cell carcinoma and 9 had head and neck cancer. In the dose-escalation cohort, nearly 85% of patients were male, and the mean age was approximately 60 years with a range of roughly 23 to 79. Prior anti-PD-1, anti-PD-L1 or anti-CTLA-4 therapy was permitted, and 30% to 45% of dose-escalation patients had received checkpoint inhibitors. Partial responses occurred in three dose-escalation patients: two with cutaneous melanoma and one with hepatocellular carcinoma. The point of sequencing TCRbeta in the periphery was to test whether ivuxolimab changed TCR sequence diversity and drove clonal T-cell expansion. The paper reports the monotherapy dose-escalation portion (N of about 47 patients) of the phase I ivuxolimab trial.

Patients with a history of autoimmune disease or receiving systemic immunosuppression were excluded from the trial. Peripheral blood for TCR sequencing was collected from all dose cohorts at baseline, on cycle 4 day 1, and on cycle 7 day 1. The samples were taken from a phase I, first-in-human, multicenter, open-label dose-escalation trial of ivuxolimab. Adults with locally advanced or metastatic head and neck squamous cell, hepatocellular, melanoma or renal cell carcinoma were enrolled in the trial. Before TCR sequencing, CD4+ T cells and CD8+ T cells were sorted from peripheral blood as separate populations. Results the study describes overall, beyond this receptor: After ivuxolimab, more expanded clones were found on average in CD8+ T cells than in CD4+ T cells. At doses of 0.1 to 3.0 mg/kg, clonal expansion of both CD4+ and CD8+ T cells in blood was seen between baseline and week 6. Antigen specificity was not determined for the clonally expanded peripheral T cells. Low levels of normalized T-cell clonal expansion were also seen in some patients who did not respond. In the 0.1-3.0 mg/kg groups, partial responders were among the patients with the lowest normalized peripheral clonal expansion, particularly in CD8+ T cells.

The sample consisted of CD4+ or CD8+ T cells sorted from blood, taken in a trial of the OX40 agonist ivuxolimab. The chain couples TRBV27 to TRBJ2-5; 8 middle bases align to TRBD1. The receptor was isolated from an adult with an advanced solid tumor such as melanoma, head and neck, liver or kidney cancer. Here is the DNA: TGTGCCAGCAGGGCGACAGGGGCGCGTATGGAGACCCAGTACTTC. Its translation is CASRATGARMETQYF.